The source of this TCR beta chain is a study of T cells in tumors after PD-1 blockade. Study context: Prior checkpoint blockade, systemic immunosuppressant use, or anti-cancer therapy within 4 weeks excluded patients. Tumor samples averaged approximately 26,000 templates (range roughly 500-99,264) and about 6,000 unique clonotypes.

This clone was found a few times. Tumor biopsies came from the same primary tumor site before and after PD-1 blockade. Tumor or blood genomic DNA was sequenced, with inputs of roughly 550 ng to 6,500 ng. Some clones are missing from TCRdb's copy, which holds only in-frame ones; the method was immunoSEQ multiplex PCR. The sample yields about 2,400 clones, approximately 71% seen once. V lost 5 bases to trimming and J lost 1 base, with 10 bases between them. The CDR3 consists of 14 residues. Germline CDR1 SNHLY, CDR2 FYNNEI. The TCR sequence derives from a human donor with basal cell carcinoma. The specimen comprised tumor tissue, sampled after anti-PD-1 treatment. The chain employs TRBV2 and TRBJ2-3; maybe TRBD2 (5 bases). DNA for the CDR3: TGTGCCAGCAGTTCCGGGATTCGCACAGATACGCAGTATTTT. It specifies CASSSGIRTDTQYF.